These 18 T cell receptor beta chains were all obtained from the same sample, sequenced in a study of blood T cells in healthy people across ages. Through a sample-barcoded 5' primer and a J-beta primer mix, a second PCR was run for roughly 6 to 12 cycles. TCRdb independently ran MiXCR on the 5' RACE reads; one entry per CDR3 protein. In the table there are approximately 2,000,000 distinct CDR3 sequences, approximately 39% of which are singletons. Source material: blood. These receptors all stem from a human donor in good health.

The rearrangement joins TRBV10-3 to TRBJ2-6; D is undetermined. Trimming took 8 bases from V and 0 from J, leaving 14 bases between them. Germline V lookup: CDR1 ENHRY, CDR2 SYGVKD. The CDR3 sequence is 16 residues long. The CDR3 bases are TGTGCCATCCCCGGACCCGTTCTCTCTGGGGCCAACGTCCTGACTTTC. This gives the protein CAIPGPVLSGANVLTF.

This clonotype was counted between two and nine times. This chain joins TRBV29-1 and TRBJ2-5; no definite D call. Germline V gene sequence: CDR1 SQVTM, CDR2 ANQGSEA. V was clipped by 4 bases and J by 8 bases, with 17 bases between them. The CDR3 loop spans 13 amino acids. The chain's CDR3 is CSVVHPRGNTQYF. CDR3 DNA: TGCAGCGTTGTCCACCCCCGTGGTAACACCCAGTACTTC.

This clonotype was observed at least ten times. The V call is TRBV5-4, the J call TRBJ2-3, with TRBD2 matching over 8 bases. CDR1 is SGHNT and CDR2 is YYREEE in the germline V gene (reference sequence). CDR3 length: 16 amino acids. Trimming took 3 bases from V and 4 from J; bases not matched to a gene: 10. The CDR3 spells CASSYTGLVRADTQYF. CDR3 DNA sequence: TGTGCCAGCAGCTACACGGGACTAGTGAGGGCAGATACGCAGTATTTT. Full variable domain (missing parts from reference TRBV5-4 and TRBJ2-3): ETGVTQSPTHLIKTRGQQVTLRCSSQSGHNTVSWYQQALGQGPQFIFQYYREEENGRGNFPPRFSGLQFPNYSSELNVNALELDDSALYLCASSYTGLVRADTQYFGPGTRLTVL.

This clonotype was found a few times. The rearrangement uses TRBV20-1 and TRBJ2-1, with D uncertain. V was clipped by 0 bases and J by 8 bases, with 17 bases between them. Germline V gene sequence: CDR1 DFQATT, CDR2 SNEGSKA (reference sequence). CDR3 size: 15 residues. CDR3 loop: CSARDMGSFNDEQFF. The CDR3 bases are TGCAGTGCTAGAGATATGGGAAGTTTTAACGATGAGCAGTTCTTC.

The chain employs TRBV6-2 or TRBV6-3 and TRBJ2-1, with D perhaps TRBD2 (5 bases). The length of the CDR3 is 15 residues. In germline, CDR1 is MNHEY, CDR2 SVGEGT. V was shortened by 7 bases and J by 1 base, with 14 bases between the two germline ends. The CDR3, as DNA: TGTGCCAGCACCGCGGCGGGCGCATCCTACAATGAGCAGTTCTTC. The encoded protein is CASTAAGASYNEQFF.

V is TRBV6-2 or TRBV6-3 and J is TRBJ2-7, with a weak D call TRBD1 (6 bases). This CDR3 has 14 amino acids. Germline loops: CDR1 MNHEY, CDR2 SVGEGT. V lost 7 bases and J 1 base, leaving 14 bases between the germline ends. The CDR3 protein is CASTETRGSYEQYF. In nucleotides, the CDR3 is TGTGCCAGCACCGAAACCAGGGGATCCTACGAGCAGTACTTC.

Regarding this clonotype: With a much larger clone just one base away, this may be a read error. V and J are TRBV7-3 and TRBJ2-3; TRBD1 might be the D (5 bases). Germline CDR1 reads SGHTA; CDR2 reads FQGTGA. This CDR3 contains 14 residues. The CDR3: CAGSSGHSSDTQYF. The CDR3 nucleotides read TGTGCCGGCAGCTCAGGACACTCCTCGGATACGCAGTATTTT.

The chain uses TRBV15 and TRBJ2-3; TRBD2 agrees at 12 bases. The CDR3 spans 19 residues. CDR1 LNHNV and CDR2 YYDKDF come from the germline V gene (reference sequence). V gave up 0 bases and J gave up 2 bases; unmatched junction bases: 9. The CDR3 here is CATSRDALPSGGATDTQYF. As DNA, the CDR3 is TGTGCCACCAGCAGAGACGCCCTCCCTAGCGGGGGGGCCACAGATACGCAGTATTTT. The variable domain in full, with the rest retrieved from reference TRBV15 and TRBJ2-3, is DAMVIQNPRYQVTQFGKPVTLSCSQTLNHNVMYWYQQKSSQAPKLLFHYYDKDFNNEADTPDNFQSRRPNTSFCFLDIRSPGLGDTAMYLCATSRDALPSGGATDTQYFGPGTRLTVL.

The chain joins TRBV5-1 to TRBJ2-3; 9 nucleotides agree with TRBD2. Germline loops: CDR1 SGHRS, CDR2 YFSETQ. The V and J ends lost 1 base and 4 bases, in that order; junction bases with no gene match: 13. CDR3 length: 18 residues. CDR3 sequence: CASSLFSRASGAADTQYF. CDR3 in DNA: TGCGCCAGCAGCTTGTTTTCCCGCGCTAGCGGGGCGGCAGATACGCAGTATTTT.

This clonotype has more than one count but fewer than ten. The chain combines TRBV5-5 with TRBJ1-1; D unclear. This CDR3 comprises 12 residues. V dropped 5 bases and J dropped 7 bases, with 12 bases sitting between them. Germline loops: CDR1 SGHKS, CDR2 YYEKEE (reference sequence). CDR3 in DNA: TGTGCCAGCAGTCGAGACACGATTGAAGCTTTCTTT. The encoded protein is CASSRDTIEAFF.

This clonotype was detected only once. At one end, the junction sequence differs from germline, possibly due to a read error. The chain is built from TRBV7-9 and TRBJ1-6, with D hard to call. The CDR3 has 13 residues. Germline V gene sequence: CDR1 SEHNR, CDR2 FQNEAQ (reference sequence). The CDR3 loop is CDSSTGLNSPLHF. CDR3 sequence (DNA): TGTGACAGCAGCACCGGACTGAATTCACCCCTCCACTTT.

The chain carries TRBV11-3 and TRBJ2-7; TRBD2 matches 8 bases. The CDR3 sequence is 17 residues long. Germline CDR1 is SGHNT and CDR2 is YENEEA. J gave up 4 bases and V 4 bases, and 15 bases lay outside the gene matches. Here the CDR3 DNA reads TGTGCCAGCAGCTCAGGGGTCGGGCGGGGGGTAGGATACGAGCAGTACTTC. It encodes CASSSGVGRGVGYEQYF.

The table lists this clonotype with a few counts. The chain joins TRBV6-2 or TRBV6-3 to TRBJ2-3; 7 positions agree with TRBD2. CDR1 is MNHEY and CDR2 is SVGEGT in the germline V gene. The CDR3 sequence is 15 residues long. V shed 6 bases, J shed 2 bases, and the junction held 8 bases outside the gene matches. The CDR3 loop reads CASSPGGIHTDTQYF. DNA for the CDR3: TGTGCCAGCAGCCCCGGGGGGATACACACAGATACGCAGTATTTT.

The chain employs TRBV12-3 or TRBV12-4 and TRBJ2-1; perhaps TRBD1 as D (5 bases). The CDR3 sequence is 16 residues long. V lost 5 bases and J 1 base, leaving 15 bases between the germline ends. CDR3 in amino acids: CASSMKGLGSYNEQFF. The DNA of the CDR3 is TGTGCCAGCAGTATGAAGGGGTTGGGGTCCTACAATGAGCAGTTCTTC.

This clonotype was counted ten times or more. The CDR3 loop reads CAISGSETNYGYTF. The CDR3 DNA reads TGTGCCATCAGTGGGTCAGAGACTAACTATGGCTACACCTTC. The gene calls are TRBV10-3 and TRBJ1-2; D remains unclear. The CDR3 contains 14 residues. Germline V CDR1 and CDR2: ENHRY, SYGVKD. Trimming took 4 bases from V and 0 from J, leaving 9 bases between them.

This clonotype appeared a few times. V gene TRBV4-3 combines with J gene TRBJ2-5; tentatively, D is TRBD2 (5 bases). Germline V gene data show CDR1 as LGHNA and CDR2 as YSLEER. V was shortened by 1 base and J by 1 base, with 16 bases between the two germline ends. This CDR3 has 17 amino acids. The chain's CDR3 is CASSQGIGSGGQETQYF. The CDR3 DNA is TGCGCCAGCAGCCAAGGGATTGGGAGCGGAGGCCAAGAGACCCAGTACTTC.

This clonotype has only a few counts. The J gene is TRBJ1-4, the V gene TRBV12-3 or TRBV12-4; no reliable D call. With 5 bases removed from V and 3 bases from J, the gap between germline ends came to 13 bases. The CDR3 is 15 residues long. The CDR3 sequence is CASSPGGRSNEKLFF. The CDR3 nucleotides read TGTGCCAGCAGTCCAGGTGGCAGGTCTAATGAAAAACTGTTTTTT.

V gene TRBV7-2 combines with J gene TRBJ1-2; D might be TRBD1 (6 bases). This CDR3 contains 16 residues. Trimming cost V 0 bases and J 4 bases, with 15 bases left between them. CDR1 SGHTA and CDR2 FQGNSA come from the germline V gene. CDR3 sequence reads: CASSLAGAQGFYGYTF. CDR3 bases: TGTGCCAGCAGCTTAGCCGGGGCCCAGGGGTTCTATGGCTACACCTTC.